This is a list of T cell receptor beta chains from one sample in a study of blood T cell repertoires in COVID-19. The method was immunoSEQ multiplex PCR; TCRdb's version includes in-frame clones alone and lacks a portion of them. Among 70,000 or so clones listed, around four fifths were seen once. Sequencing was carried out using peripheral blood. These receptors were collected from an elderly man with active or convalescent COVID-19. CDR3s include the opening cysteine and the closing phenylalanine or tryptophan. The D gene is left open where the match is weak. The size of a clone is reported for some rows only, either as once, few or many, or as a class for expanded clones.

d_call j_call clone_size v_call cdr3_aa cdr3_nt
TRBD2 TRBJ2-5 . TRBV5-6 CASSLVGSGRAGETQYF TGTGCCAGCAGCTTGGTGGGTAGCGGGAGGGCCGGAGAGACCCAGTACTTC
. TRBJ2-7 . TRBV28 CASSLAREYEQYF TGTGCCAGCAGTTTAGCCCGGGAGTACGAGCAGTACTTC
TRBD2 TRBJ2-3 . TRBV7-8 CASSLVASGRVSTDTQYF TGTGCCAGCAGCTTAGTTGCTAGCGGGAGGGTTAGCACAGATACGCAGTATTTT
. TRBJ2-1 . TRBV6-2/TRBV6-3 CASSHHRGREPYNEQFF TGTGCCAGCAGTCACCACCGGGGGCGGGAGCCTTACAATGAGCAGTTCTTC
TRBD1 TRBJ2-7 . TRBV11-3 CASSLVGTGRYEQYF TGTGCCAGCAGCTTAGTGGGGACAGGACGCTACGAGCAGTACTTC
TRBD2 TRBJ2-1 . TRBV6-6 CASRLLAGTSNEQFF TGTGCCAGCAGGCTACTAGCGGGAACCTCCAATGAGCAGTTCTTC
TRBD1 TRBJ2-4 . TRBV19 CASKDGDSKNIQYF TGTGCCAGTAAGGACGGGGACAGCAAAAACATTCAGTACTTC
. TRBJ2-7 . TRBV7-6 CASSPFIEQYF TGTGCCAGCAGCCCCTTTATCGAGCAGTACTTC
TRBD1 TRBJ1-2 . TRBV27 CASSRTGGDYGYTF TGTGCCAGCAGTCGGACAGGGGGCGACTATGGCTACACCTTC
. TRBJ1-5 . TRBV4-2 CASSQGSIRGQSNQPQHF TGTGCCAGCAGCCAAGGGAGTATTAGGGGACAAAGCAATCAGCCCCAGCATTTT
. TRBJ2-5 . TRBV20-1 CSAKRETQYF TGCAGTGCTAAACGGGAGACCCAGTACTTC
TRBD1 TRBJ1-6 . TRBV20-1 CSASLAGGPYNSPLHF TGCAGTGCTAGTTTGGCAGGGGGCCCCTATAATTCACCCCTCCACTTT
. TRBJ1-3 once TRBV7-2 CASSPIDKSSGNTIYF TGTGCCAGCAGCCCGATCGACAAGAGCTCTGGAAACACCATATATTTT
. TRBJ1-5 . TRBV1 CTSSQDLECFNQPQHF TGCACCAGCAGCCAAGATTTGGAGTGCTTTAATCAGCCCCAGCATTTT
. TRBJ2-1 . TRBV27 CASSARGGRGRDEQFF TGTGCCAGCAGCGCTCGGGGCGGGCGGGGTAGAGATGAGCAGTTCTTC
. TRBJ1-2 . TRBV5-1 CASSQTPGQIYGYTF TGCGCCAGCAGCCAAACACCGGGACAAATCTATGGCTACACCTTC
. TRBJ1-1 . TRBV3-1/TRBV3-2 CASSPQRGSNTEAFF TGTGCCAGCAGCCCTCAGCGGGGTTCGAACACTGAAGCTTTCTTT
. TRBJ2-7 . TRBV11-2 CASSSADRYEQYF TGTGCCAGCAGCTCGGCCGACAGGTACGAGCAGTACTTC
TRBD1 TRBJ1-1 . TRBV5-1 CASSLERQGVKAFF TGCGCCAGCAGCTTGGAAAGACAGGGGGTGAAAGCTTTCTTT
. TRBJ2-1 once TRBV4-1 CASSPGLELREQFF TGCGCCAGCAGCCCGGGACTGGAGCTTAGAGAGCAGTTCTTC
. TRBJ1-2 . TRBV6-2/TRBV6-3 CASSRAGSGYGYTF TGTGCCAGCAGCCGTGCGGGGAGCGGATATGGCTACACCTTC
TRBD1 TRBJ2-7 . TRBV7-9 CASSLEGTGGYEQYF TGTGCCAGCAGCTTAGAAGGGACAGGTGGCTACGAGCAGTACTTC
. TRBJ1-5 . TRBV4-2 CASSQDLGYNQPQHF TGTGCCAGCAGCCAAGATTTGGGCTACAATCAGCCCCAGCATTTT
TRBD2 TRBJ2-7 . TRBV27 CASSLGLAGGSKYF TGTGCCAGCAGTTTAGGGCTAGCGGGAGGCTCTAAGTACTTC
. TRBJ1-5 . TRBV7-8 CATSVGSHSNQPQHF TGTGCGACATCGGTCGGGAGCCATAGCAATCAGCCCCAGCATTTT
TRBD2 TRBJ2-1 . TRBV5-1 CASSFGTSGASEQFF TGCGCCAGCAGCTTCGGGACTAGCGGGGCTAGTGAGCAGTTCTTC
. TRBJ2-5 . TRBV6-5 CASSYSRGSQETQYF TGTGCCAGCAGTTACTCGAGAGGGAGCCAAGAGACCCAGTACTTC
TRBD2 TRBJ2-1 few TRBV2 CASRGRGYNEQFF TGTGCCAGCAGGGGGAGGGGCTACAATGAGCAGTTCTTC
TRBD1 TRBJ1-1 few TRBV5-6 CASSLFGPSQGVSNTEAFF TGTGCCAGCAGCTTGTTTGGGCCAAGCCAGGGGGTCTCGAACACTGAAGCTTTCTTT
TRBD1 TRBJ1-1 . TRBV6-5 CASSYSGTGVAEAFF TGTGCCAGCAGTTACTCGGGGACAGGGGTAGCTGAAGCTTTCTTT
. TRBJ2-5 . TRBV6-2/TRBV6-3 CASSFPGGTQYF TGTGCCAGCAGTTTCCCCGGGGGGACCCAGTACTTC
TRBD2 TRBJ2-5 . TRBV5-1 CASSPGTSGQETQYF TGCGCCAGCAGCCCTGGGACTAGCGGTCAAGAGACCCAGTACTTC
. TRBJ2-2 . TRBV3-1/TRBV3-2 CASSHHSGDTGELFF TGTGCCAGCAGCCACCATTCAGGGGATACCGGGGAGCTGTTTTTT
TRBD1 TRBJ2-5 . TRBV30 CARGTGGAETQYF TGTGCCCGGGGGACAGGGGGCGCTGAGACCCAGTACTTC
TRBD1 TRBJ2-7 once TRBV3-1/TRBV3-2 CASSPMDRVGEQYF TGTGCCAGCAGCCCTATGGACAGGGTTGGCGAGCAGTACTTC
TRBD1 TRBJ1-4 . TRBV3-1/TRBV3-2 CASSRQGPTNEKLFF TGTGCCAGCAGTCGACAGGGGCCAACTAATGAAAAACTGTTTTTT
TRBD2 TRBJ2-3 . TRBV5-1 CASSSTGLAGGPLDTQYF TGCGCCAGCAGCTCGACCGGACTAGCGGGAGGGCCCCTAGATACGCAGTATTTT
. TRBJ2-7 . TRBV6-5 CASSYTRAGAEQYF TGTGCCAGCAGTTATACCAGGGCGGGGGCGGAGCAGTACTTC
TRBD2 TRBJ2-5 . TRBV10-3 CAISVPPGGGQETQYF TGTGCCATCAGTGTCCCACCCGGGGGGGGGCAAGAGACCCAGTACTTC
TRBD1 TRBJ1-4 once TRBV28 CASSTRQGLGEKLFF TGTGCCAGCAGTACGCGACAGGGGCTCGGCGAAAAACTGTTTTTT
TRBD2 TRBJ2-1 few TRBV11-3 CASSLGGRGLAGGYNEQFF TGTGCCAGCAGCTTAGGGGGCAGGGGACTAGCGGGAGGGTACAATGAGCAGTTCTTC
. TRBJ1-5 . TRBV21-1 CASSKVGLAGQPQHF TGTGCCAGCAGCAAAGTCGGACTCGCCGGTCAGCCCCAGCATTTT
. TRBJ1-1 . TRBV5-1 CASSLWGGDTEAFF TGCGCCAGCAGCTTGTGGGGAGGAGACACTGAAGCTTTCTTT
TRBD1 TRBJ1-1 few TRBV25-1 CASRPPRTGGPEAFF TGTGCCAGCAGGCCCCCCCGGACAGGGGGCCCTGAAGCTTTCTTT
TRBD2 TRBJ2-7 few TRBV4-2 CASSDSGGASYEQYF TGTGCCAGCAGCGATAGCGGGGGGGCCTCCTACGAGCAGTACTTC
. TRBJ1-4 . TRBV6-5 CASSNQGFDEKLFF TGTGCCAGCAGTAACCAGGGTTTCGATGAAAAACTGTTTTTT
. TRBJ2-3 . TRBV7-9 CASSRELDTQYF TGTGCCAGCAGCCGCGAATTGGATACGCAGTATTTT
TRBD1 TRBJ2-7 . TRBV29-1 CSVEAGTGGQYF TGCAGCGTTGAAGCTGGGACAGGGGGACAGTACTTC
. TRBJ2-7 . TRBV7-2 CASSLRTGREQYF TGTGCCAGCAGCTTACGTACAGGGCGGGAGCAGTACTTC
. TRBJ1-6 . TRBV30 CAWSRTPDNSPLHF TGTGCCTGGAGTCGGACACCAGATAATTCACCCCTCCACTTT
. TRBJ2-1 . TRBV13 CASSLEPRGEQFF TGTGCCAGCAGCTTAGAGCCCCGGGGTGAGCAGTTCTTC
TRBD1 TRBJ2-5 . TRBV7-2 CASSLGLQGETQYF TGTGCCAGCAGCTTAGGTCTACAGGGGGAGACCCAGTACTTC
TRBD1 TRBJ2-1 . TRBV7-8 CASSPRSGTGWHEQFF TGTGCCAGCAGCCCCCGGTCAGGGACAGGGTGGCATGAGCAGTTCTTC